This T cell receptor (beta chain) is from a study of cytomegalovirus exposure and HLA in healthy donors. Study as a whole: The study's early data release held about 85 million unique TCRs from HLA-typed donors.

Concerning this clone: What it binds is not known.

Overall study findings and caveats: Donors were assumed by presence/absence analyses to have roughly uniform sequencing depth.

PCR used 60 Vbeta primers and 13 Jbeta primers. Some clones are missing from TCRdb's copy, which holds only in-frame ones; the method was immunoSEQ multiplex PCR. The table includes 150,000 to 200,000 clones, under 70% detected once. Looked up from germline, CDR1 is MNHEY and CDR2 is SVGAGI. V dropped 2 bases and J dropped 2 bases, with 7 bases sitting between them. The CDR3 has 14 residues. The material sequenced was PBMCs. This TCR was sampled from a man aged 25 to 45 in good health and CMV-seropositive. The chain joins TRBV6-5 to TRBJ1-3, with D hard to call. CDR3 residues: CASSYGRTGNTIYF. The CDR3 DNA sequence: TGTGCCAGCAGTTACGGTAGAACTGGAAACACCATATATTTT.